These T cell receptor beta chains were read from a single sample in a study of cytomegalovirus exposure and HLA in healthy donors. Produced via immunoSEQ multiplex PCR; TCRdb's table is partial and in-frame only. The sample lists some 160,000 clones, about 80% occurring once. Sequencing was carried out using PBMCs. These receptors all stem from a man aged 50 or older in good health and CMV-seropositive. CDR3s include the opening cysteine and the closing phenylalanine or tryptophan. Fields, in order: D gene, V gene, J gene, clone size, CDR3 length, CDR3 protein, CDR3 DNA. D genes are given only for firm matches. The size of a clone is reported for some rows only, either as once, few or many, or as a class for expanded clones.

>-|TRBV4-3|TRBJ1-3|few|16
CASSQDQGPPRNTIYF
TGCGCCAGCAGCCAAGATCAGGGGCCACCCCGGAACACCATATATTTT
>-|TRBV19|TRBJ1-4|-|13
CASSRDIDEKLFF
TGTGCCAGTAGTCGAGATATAGATGAAAAACTGTTTTTT
>TRBD1|TRBV27|TRBJ1-5|-|16
CASSLTGTGGDQPQHF
TGTGCCAGCAGTTTAACAGGGACAGGGGGGGATCAGCCCCAGCATTTT
>-|TRBV18|TRBJ1-1|-|14
CASSPLGQNTEAFF
TGTGCCAGCTCACCCCTGGGACAGAACACTGAAGCTTTCTTT
>-|TRBV9|TRBJ2-7|-|16
CASSVAAGLQSYEQYF
TGTGCCAGCAGCGTAGCGGCAGGGCTGCAGTCCTACGAGCAGTACTTC
>-|TRBV7-2|TRBJ1-5|-|15
CASSFSGQSNQPQHF
TGTGCCAGCAGCTTTTCCGGACAGAGCAATCAGCCCCAGCATTTT
>TRBD1|TRBV6-1|TRBJ1-5|-|15
CASSEMRQGDQPQHF
TGTGCCAGCAGTGAAATGAGACAGGGCGATCAGCCCCAGCATTTT
>-|TRBV15|TRBJ1-1|-|16
CATSRDGDSQGGPAFF
TGTGCCACCAGCAGAGATGGGGATAGTCAGGGCGGACCGGCTTTCTTT
>TRBD2|TRBV19|TRBJ2-7|-|18
CASSMKTSGGTSSYEQYF
TGTGCCAGTAGTATGAAGACTAGCGGGGGGACGAGCTCCTACGAGCAGTACTTC
>-|TRBV7-8|TRBJ2-3|-|17
CASSHQRRDNNTDTQYF
TGTGCCAGCAGCCACCAGCGCCGGGACAACAACACAGATACGCAGTATTTT
>-|TRBV4-3|TRBJ2-5|-|15
CASSQEPYSRETQYF
TGCGCCAGCAGCCAAGAACCGTATAGCCGGGAGACCCAGTACTTC
>-|TRBV4-1|TRBJ2-4|-|15
CASSQDLTGTNIQYF
TGCGCCAGCAGCCAAGATCTTACGGGAACCAACATTCAGTACTTC
>-|TRBV4-3|TRBJ1-5|once|17
CASSQDRAGASNQPQHF
TGCGCCAGCAGCCAAGATAGGGCAGGGGCAAGCAATCAGCCCCAGCATTTT
>TRBD1|TRBV7-9|TRBJ1-4|-|15
CASSSGQGTNEKLFF
TGTGCCAGCAGTTCCGGACAGGGGACTAATGAAAAACTGTTTTTT
>-|TRBV2|TRBJ1-2|-|16
CASSEARVVRNYGYTF
TGTGCCAGCAGTGAAGCGAGGGTGGTTCGAAACTATGGCTACACCTTC
>-|TRBV19|TRBJ1-1|-|13
CASSIERGQEAFF
TGTGCCAGTAGTATAGAGAGAGGACAGGAAGCTTTCTTT
>-|TRBV4-2|TRBJ1-5|-|18
CASSQGPNLGGDLQPQHF
TGTGCCAGCAGCCAGGGTCCGAACTTGGGGGGGGACCTTCAGCCCCAGCATTTT
>TRBD1|TRBV2|TRBJ1-1|-|16
CASNPDRQGAGTEAFF
TGTGCCAGCAACCCCGATCGACAGGGGGCTGGGACTGAAGCTTTCTTT
>-|TRBV7-6|TRBJ2-5|-|11
CASSSRVIQYF
TGTGCCAGCAGCTCCAGGGTAATCCAGTACTTC
>-|TRBV7-8|TRBJ2-7|-|15
CASSWTGTPYYEQYF
TGTGCCAGCAGCTGGACCGGGACACCTTACTACGAGCAGTACTTC
>-|TRBV19|TRBJ1-1|-|15
CASSTASAGATEAFF
TGTGCCAGTAGTACCGCCTCCGCGGGGGCCACTGAAGCTTTCTTT
>TRBD1|TRBV19|TRBJ1-4|-|19
CASSIDPLLWTGRREKLFF
TGTGCCAGTAGTATAGACCCCCTCCTTTGGACAGGGAGGCGTGAAAAACTGTTTTTT
>TRBD1|TRBV11-2|TRBJ2-7|once|17
CASSLPFSGQTSGEQYF
TGTGCCAGCAGCTTGCCATTTTCGGGACAGACCTCCGGAGAGCAGTACTTC
>TRBD1|TRBV6-1|TRBJ2-7|-|15
CASSGPGQQLYEQYF
TGTGCCAGCAGTGGACCGGGACAGCAGCTCTACGAGCAGTACTTC
>-|TRBV5-4|TRBJ1-2|-|14
CASRSHGQIYGYTF
TGTGCCAGCAGGTCCCACGGACAGATCTATGGCTACACCTTC
>TRBD1|TRBV10-3|TRBJ1-2|-|13
CAIRTTGIDGYTF
TGTGCCATCAGGACGACAGGGATCGATGGCTACACCTTC
>-|TRBV4-3|TRBJ2-2|once|17
CASSQDRWRGNTGELFF
TGCGCCAGCAGCCAAGATCGGTGGAGGGGGAACACCGGGGAGCTGTTTTTT
>-|TRBV5-4|TRBJ2-2|-|19
CASSSLGGLQGRSTGELFF
TGTGCCAGCAGCTCCCTAGGGGGTCTACAGGGGAGGAGCACCGGGGAGCTGTTTTTT
>TRBD2|TRBV7-9|TRBJ2-5|-|16
CASSPEAGGGQETQYF
TGTGCCAGCAGTCCTGAAGCGGGGGGGGGCCAAGAGACCCAGTACTTC
>TRBD1|TRBV7-9|TRBJ1-1|-|13
CASLTGENTEAFF
TGTGCCAGTTTGACAGGGGAGAACACTGAAGCTTTCTTT
>TRBD2|TRBV27|TRBJ2-3|-|16
CASSHLAGNGWDTQYF
TGTGCCAGCAGTCACTTAGCGGGGAATGGGTGGGATACGCAGTATTTT
>-|TRBV28|TRBJ2-7|few|12
CASSLWRQIQYF
TGTGCCAGCAGTTTATGGCGGCAGATCCAGTACTTC
>TRBD2|TRBV4-3|TRBJ2-1|-|16
CASSQVAGGPYNEQFF
TGCGCCAGCAGCCAGGTAGCGGGGGGGCCCTACAATGAGCAGTTCTTC
>-|TRBV6-5|TRBJ2-5|-|15
CASSYVSAGQETQYF
TGTGCCAGCAGTTACGTCAGTGCGGGCCAAGAGACCCAGTACTTC
>TRBD2|TRBV2|TRBJ2-2|-|14
CASSMGLEGGELFF
TGTGCCAGCAGCATGGGACTAGAGGGCGGGGAGCTGTTTTTT
>-|TRBV2|TRBJ1-3|-|15
CASSEGTTSGNTIYF
TGTGCCAGCAGTGAGGGCACCACCTCTGGAAACACCATATATTTT
>TRBD1|TRBV28|TRBJ2-7|-|15
CASSRAQGSSYEQYF
TGTGCCAGCAGTCGCGCACAGGGGAGCTCCTACGAGCAGTACTTC
>TRBD2|TRBV5-4|TRBJ2-2|once|17
CASSLGQGAGSTGELFF
TGTGCCAGCAGCTTGGGGCAAGGAGCGGGGAGTACCGGGGAGCTGTTTTTT
>TRBD1|TRBV10-1|TRBJ1-6|-|15
CASSTGGEDNSPLHF
TGCGCCAGTTCGACAGGGGGCGAAGATAATTCACCCCTCCACTTT
>TRBD1|TRBV28|TRBJ2-7|once|13
CASSLTGAYEQYF
TGTGCCAGCAGTCTCACAGGGGCCTACGAGCAGTACTTC